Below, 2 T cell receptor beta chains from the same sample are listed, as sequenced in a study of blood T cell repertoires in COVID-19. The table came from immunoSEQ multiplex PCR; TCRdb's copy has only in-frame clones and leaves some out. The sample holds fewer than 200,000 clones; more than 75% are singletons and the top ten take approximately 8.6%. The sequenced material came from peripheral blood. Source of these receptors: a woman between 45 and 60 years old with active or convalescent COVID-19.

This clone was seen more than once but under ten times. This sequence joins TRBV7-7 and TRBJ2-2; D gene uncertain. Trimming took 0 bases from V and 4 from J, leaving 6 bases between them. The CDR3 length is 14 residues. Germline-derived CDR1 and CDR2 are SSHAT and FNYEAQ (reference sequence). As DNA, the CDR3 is TGTGCCAGCAGCTTAGCCCCGGGCACCGGGGAGCTGTTTTTT. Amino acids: CASSLAPGTGELFF.

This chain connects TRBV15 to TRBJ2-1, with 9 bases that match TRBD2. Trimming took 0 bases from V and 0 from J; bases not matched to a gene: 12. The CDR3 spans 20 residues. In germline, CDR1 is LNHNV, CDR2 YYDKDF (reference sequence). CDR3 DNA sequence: TGTGCCACCAGCAGAGATTATGGTCTAGCGGGATCAACCTCCTACAATGAGCAGTTCTTC. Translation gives CATSRDYGLAGSTSYNEQFF.